These 5 T cell receptor beta chains were sequenced from one sample in a study of T cell repertoires in cytomegalovirus infection. Each CDR3 protein is one row after TCRdb ran MiXCR on the reads. The sample lists hundreds of thousands of distinct CDR3 sequences; approximately 24% were seen once. Sequenced: CD8+ T cells from PBMCs. Source of these receptors: a human donor in good health (CMV status not recorded). Some clones in this sample may be carry-over from other donors' samples.

This clonotype was found many times. The chain links TRBV7-2 to TRBJ2-7, with a possible D match to TRBD2 (6 bases). This CDR3 has 16 residues. Trimming stripped 5 bases from V and 2 bases from J, with 19 bases between. Germline CDR1 and CDR2: SGHTA and FQGNSA. The CDR3 protein is CASSLMSSVPPYEQYF. The CDR3 nucleotides are TGTGCCAGCAGCCTCATGTCTAGCGTCCCACCCTACGAGCAGTACTTC.

The chain has TRBV19 and TRBJ1-5, with D hard to call. The V gene lost 3 bases and the J gene lost 4 bases, with 10 bases spanning the gap. Germline V gene sequence: CDR1 LNHDA, CDR2 SQIVND (reference sequence). The CDR3 contains 14 residues. The CDR3 is CASSMVVRNQPQHF. The CDR3 DNA reads TGTGCCAGTAGTATGGTCGTTAGAAATCAGCCCCAGCATTTT.

This clonotype came up a few times. The chain has TRBV6-6 and TRBJ2-7; TRBD2 agrees at 10 bases. Germline V CDR1 and CDR2: MNHNY, SVGAGI (reference sequence). This CDR3 has 14 amino acids. With 8 bases clipped from V and 5 bases from J, the junction kept 9 bases outside the gene matches. The CDR3: CASLSGTSANEQYV. The CDR3 DNA follows: TGTGCCAGCCTATCCGGGACTAGCGCAAACGAGCAGTACGTC.

This clonotype was counted many times. The V and J genes are TRBV6-6 and TRBJ2-7, with TRBD2 matching 7 bases. CDR1 and CDR2 (germline): MNHNY, SVGAGI (reference sequence). CDR3 size: 12 residues. Trimming cost V 2 bases and J 5 bases; bases outside gene matches: 0. This CDR3 reads CASSYGRDEQYV. The CDR3 DNA follows: TGTGCCAGCAGTTACGGGAGGGACGAGCAGTACGTC.

This sequence joins TRBV10-3 and TRBJ2-7; 11 bases align to TRBD1. Germline loops: CDR1 ENHRY, CDR2 SYGVKD. CDR3 length: 13 amino acids. The trim removed 8 bases at V and 7 bases at J, leaving 7 bases unmatched. CDR3 protein: CAIRTGTGGEQYF. In DNA form, the CDR3 reads TGTGCCATCCGCACCGGGACAGGGGGTGAGCAGTACTTC.